These 5 T cell receptor beta chains were all obtained from the same sample, sequenced in a study of blood T cell repertoires in COVID-19. TCRdb's copy holds only in-frame clones and misses some; the assay was immunoSEQ multiplex PCR. The sample lists a few hundred thousand clones, 90% occurring once. Sequencing input: PBMCs or T cells enriched from blood (not recorded which). These receptors were taken from a woman between 18 and 29 years old with acute COVID-19.

The table lists this clone with a few counts. The chain has TRBV5-6 and TRBJ1-5, with a tentative D call TRBD1 (6 bases). The CDR3 has 14 amino acids. The V end was cut by 2 bases, the J end by 7 bases, with 13 bases between. Germline CDR1 is SGHDT and CDR2 is YYEEEE. The DNA for the CDR3 is TGTGCCAGCAGCTTTAGACAGGCCATCCAGCCCCAGCATTTT. Protein product: CASSFRQAIQPQHF.

Only one count was recorded for this clone. V and J are TRBV10-3 and TRBJ2-2; TRBD2 agrees at 7 bases. With V trimmed by 1 base and J by 6 bases, 8 bases remained unmatched. The CDR3 contains 16 residues. Germline CDR1 and CDR2: ENHRY and SYGVKD. CDR3 nucleotides: TGTGCCATCAGTGAGTTCTTGGCGGGAGACGCCGGGGAGCTGTTTTTT. It translates to CAISEFLAGDAGELFF.

This clone was detected only once. The gene calls are TRBV5-5 and TRBJ1-5; D unclear. Trimming shortened V by 4 bases and J by 6 bases, and 14 bases separated the two germline ends. The CDR3 covers 14 residues. Germline V gives CDR1 SGHKS, CDR2 YYEKEE (reference sequence). In DNA, the CDR3 is TGTGCCAGCAGCGCGGTCTCCTTATTTCAGCCCCAGCATTTT. Protein sequence: CASSAVSLFQPQHF.

This rearrangement joins TRBV2 to TRBJ2-1; 10 bases align to TRBD2. CDR1 is SNHLY, CDR2 FYNNEI, per germline. V dropped 2 bases and J dropped 12; count of bases not matched to a gene: 4. The CDR3 length is 13 residues. Here the CDR3 DNA reads TGTGCCAGCAGTGAAACTAGCGGGATCGTGCAGTTCTTC. It specifies CASSETSGIVQFF.

A word on this clone: This may arise from a read error, as a much more abundant clone is one base away. The J gene is TRBJ1-1, the V gene TRBV12-3 or TRBV12-4, with a tentative D call TRBD1 (5 bases). Trimming removed 6 bases from V and 1 base from J, with 9 bases in between. The length of the CDR3 is 13 residues. As DNA, the CDR3 is TGTGCCAGCAGGGTAACAGGGAACACTGAAGCTTTCTTT. It codes for CASRVTGNTEAFF.